A selection of T cell receptor beta chains follows, all from one sample in a study of human T cells and chemical hapten exposure. TCRdb called the RACE reads again in MiXCR, with one record for every CDR3 protein. The sample records tens of thousands of distinct CDR3 sequences, around 10% being singletons. The sample here was whole blood, taken in connection with sensitization to the hapten diphenylcyclopropenone (DPC). The receptors shown here come from a woman aged 40 to 49 with alopecia areata. Some clones in this sample may be carry-over from other donors' samples. CDR3s include the opening cysteine and the closing phenylalanine or tryptophan. Rows give clone size only sometimes, using once, few, many, or a class for an expanded clone.

>TRBJ1-4|many|TRBV9
CASSVAPGVTNEKLFF
>TRBJ1-2|many|TRBV24-1
CATSDEGGGDVGYTF
>TRBJ2-1|.|TRBV18
CASSLDRVINEQFF
>TRBJ1-2|many|TRBV6-2/TRBV6-3
CASSYGSRGYTF
>TRBJ1-5|many|TRBV5-4
CASSLAGLPNQPQHF
>TRBJ2-3|few|TRBV7-2
CASSLSSGGADTQYF
>TRBJ2-5|many|TRBV6-2/TRBV6-3
CASSPTGTGTQYF
>TRBJ1-5|many|TRBV15
CATSREGSLRSNQPQHF
>TRBJ1-1|few|TRBV6-2/TRBV6-3
CASSSGQALNTEAFF
>TRBJ1-1|few|TRBV18
CASSPSGYGVGEAFF
>TRBJ2-1|.|TRBV11-2
CASSLDRDNEQFF
>TRBJ2-5|.|TRBV2
CASNRDRKETQYF
>TRBJ2-3|many|TRBV30
CAWSVGRAAGDTQYF
>TRBJ1-6|many|TRBV27
CASSLSSQHSPLHF
>TRBJ2-7|few|TRBV4-1
CASSQGETYEQYF
>TRBJ1-1|many|TRBV7-3
CASSLGMAGRTEAFF
>TRBJ2-1|.|TRBV7-2
CASSPGGASGGREQFF
>TRBJ1-5|.|TRBV20-1
CSAKPDSNSNQPQHF
>TRBJ2-3|many|TRBV5-1
CASSSGGSTDTQYF
>TRBJ2-1|.|TRBV6-2/TRBV6-3
CASSYERGPYEQFF
>TRBJ2-3|.|TRBV2
CASRLELSERSTDTQYF
>TRBJ2-4|.|TRBV29-1
CSVEEDGKNIQYF
>TRBJ2-3|.|TRBV7-2
CASSSTGRTDTQYF
>TRBJ2-7|few|TRBV7-9
CASSLASGVKGEQYF
>TRBJ1-1|.|TRBV12-2
CASRYRGSGYTEAFF
>TRBJ2-3|.|TRBV4-2
CASSQEPADTQYF
>TRBJ1-1|.|TRBV20-1
CSAGQHVQETEAFF
>TRBJ2-1|many|TRBV3-1
CASSQAPLAGGNEQFF
>TRBJ2-4|few|TRBV18
CASSLTGTRQNIQYF
>TRBJ2-7|few|TRBV21-1
CASSISPGQGAGEQYF
>TRBJ1-6|.|TRBV28
CASSPPGRTNSPLHF
>TRBJ2-5|.|TRBV5-1
CASSQRPSGGGETQYF
>TRBJ2-1|many|TRBV5-1
CASSLEVGEQFF
>TRBJ1-2|few|TRBV19
CASVTGGADYGYTF
>TRBJ2-3|.|TRBV27
CASSLRGGPYAQYF
>TRBJ1-2|.|TRBV10-2
CASSPGTYAPYGYTF
>TRBJ1-5|.|TRBV18
CASSPAAGGDNQPQHF
>TRBJ1-4|few|TRBV15
CATSRDRVDEKLFF
>TRBJ2-3|many|TRBV2
CASSEGGVHTQYF
>TRBJ1-1|few|TRBV7-2
CASSLELNTEAFF
>TRBJ1-1|many|TRBV7-2
CASSPGSETEAFF
>TRBJ2-3|many|TRBV11-2
CASSLAGGPWDTQYF
>TRBJ2-1|many|TRBV11-3
CASSLEYNEQFF
>TRBJ1-3|.|TRBV4-3
CASSQEWAGGSGNTIYF
>TRBJ1-2|many|TRBV18
CASSPSEGASGYTF
>TRBJ2-7|many|TRBV20-1
CSAREVGLAVGYEQYF
>TRBJ1-5|.|TRBV2
CASSLRGTQPQHF
>TRBJ2-2|many|TRBV15
CATSRDLINTGELFF